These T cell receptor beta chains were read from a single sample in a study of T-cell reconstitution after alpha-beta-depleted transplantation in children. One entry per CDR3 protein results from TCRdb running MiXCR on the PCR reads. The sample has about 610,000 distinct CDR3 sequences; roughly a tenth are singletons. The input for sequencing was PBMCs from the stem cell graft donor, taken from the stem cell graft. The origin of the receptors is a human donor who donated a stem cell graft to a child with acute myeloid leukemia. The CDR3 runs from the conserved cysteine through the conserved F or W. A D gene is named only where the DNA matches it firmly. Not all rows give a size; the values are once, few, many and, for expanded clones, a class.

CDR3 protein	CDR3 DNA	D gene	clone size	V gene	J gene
CASSLQRGGASSPLHF	TGTGCCAGCAGCTTACAACGGGGCGGCGCTAGTTCACCCCTCCACTTT	NA	few	TRBV7-2	TRBJ1-6
CASSQWALPYEQYF	TGTGCCAGCAGCCAATGGGCCCTACCGTACGAGCAGTACTTC	NA	few	TRBV3-1	TRBJ2-7
CASSPGEATTDTQYF	TGCGCCAGCAGCCCAGGTGAAGCGACAACAGATACGCAGTATTTT	NA	many	TRBV5-1	TRBJ2-3
CASSWDRMNTGELFF	TGTGCCAGCAGCTGGGACAGGATGAACACCGGGGAGCTGTTTTTT	TRBD1	many	TRBV5-6	TRBJ2-2
CSLLRENIQYF	TGCAGTCTTCTGAGGGAAAACATTCAGTACTTC	NA	few	TRBV20-1	TRBJ2-4
CASSLEGATVPEYF	TGCGCCAGCAGCTTGGAAGGGGCGACAGTTCCCGAGTACTTC	NA	NA	TRBV5-1	TRBJ2-7
CASSKGAKDPDTQYF	TGTGCCAGCAGTAAGGGGGCTAAGGACCCAGATACGCAGTATTTT	TRBD1	few	TRBV12-3/TRBV12-4	TRBJ2-3
CASSLSGTSVGEQFF	TGTGCCAGCAGTTTATCTGGGACCTCCGTGGGTGAGCAGTTCTTC	NA	NA	TRBV27	TRBJ2-1
CSARDYRLAGYTGELFF	TGCAGTGCTAGGGACTATCGACTAGCGGGTTACACCGGGGAGCTGTTTTTT	TRBD2	few	TRBV20-1	TRBJ2-2
CASSYRDFQETQYF	TGTGCCAGCAGTTATCGGGACTTCCAAGAGACCCAGTACTTC	NA	NA	TRBV6-5	TRBJ2-5
CSVPGYTGELFF	TGCAGCGTTCCAGGGTATACCGGGGAGCTGTTTTTT	NA	many	TRBV29-1	TRBJ2-2
CASIPSGSSRETQYF	TGTGCCAGCATTCCCAGCGGGAGTAGTCGAGAGACCCAGTACTTC	TRBD2	NA	TRBV3-1	TRBJ2-5
CASSTTSGAGKQYF	TGTGCCAGCAGCACTACTTCGGGAGCCGGGAAGCAGTACTTC	NA	few	TRBV7-2	TRBJ2-7
CASSLQRDGNTQYF	TGTGCCAGCAGTTTACAGCGGGATGGGAATACGCAGTATTTT	TRBD2	few	TRBV12-3/TRBV12-4	TRBJ2-3
CASTISGARSGELFF	TGTGCCAGCACCATCAGCGGGGCGAGGTCCGGGGAGCTGTTTTTT	TRBD2	many	TRBV12-3/TRBV12-4	TRBJ2-2
CASSEDTEAFF	TGTGCCAGCAGTGAAGACACTGAAGCTTTCTTT	NA	many	TRBV2	TRBJ1-1
CAWSVSGYGELFF	TGTGCCTGGAGTGTATCAGGGTACGGGGAGCTGTTTTTT	NA	NA	TRBV30	TRBJ2-2
CASSLRRAWYEQFF	TGTGCCAGCAGTTTACGCAGGGCCTGGTATGAGCAGTTCTTC	NA	few	TRBV27	TRBJ2-1
CASSPSYEQYF	TGTGCCAGCAGCCCCTCCTACGAGCAGTACTTC	NA	many	TRBV7-9	TRBJ2-7
CASSLAGDGEAFF	TGTGCCAGCAGCTTAGCCGGGGATGGTGAAGCTTTCTTT	NA	few	TRBV7-6	TRBJ1-1
CSTSSFPRTSGTNEQFF	TGCAGTACGTCGTCCTTCCCCAGGACTAGCGGGACAAATGAGCAGTTCTTC	TRBD2	few	TRBV20-1	TRBJ2-1
CASSDLAPQFF	TGTGCCAGCAGTGACCTAGCGCCCCAGTTCTTC	NA	NA	TRBV2	TRBJ2-1
CASSESQGYTGELFF	TGTGCCAGCAGTGAATCTCAGGGTTACACCGGGGAGCTGTTTTTT	NA	many	TRBV25-1	TRBJ2-2
CASSLATGGLYGYTF	TGTGCCAGCAGCTTAGCGACAGGGGGACTCTATGGCTACACCTTC	TRBD1	few	TRBV7-2	TRBJ1-2
CASSLEAGTYEQYF	TGCGCCAGCAGCTTGGAGGCAGGGACCTACGAGCAGTACTTC	NA	many	TRBV5-1	TRBJ2-7
CASSYEGELFF	TGTGCCAGCAGTTATGAGGGGGAGCTGTTTTTT	NA	few	TRBV6-5	TRBJ2-2
CSARELPGGARSYNEQFF	TGCAGTGCTAGGGAACTTCCGGGAGGGGCCCGCTCCTACAATGAGCAGTTCTTC	TRBD2	few	TRBV20-1	TRBJ2-1